The 29 T cell receptor beta chains below come from one sample, sequenced in a study of beta chain features in type 1 diabetes. As every portion of the isolated RNA was reverse transcribed, the sequencing read expressed TCRB transcripts. Sequencing was performed with immunoSEQ multiplex PCR; in TCRdb, only in-frame clones are kept and a portion is missing. The sample has about 400,000 clones, around an eighth seen once. The source material was naive CD4+ T cells from blood. The receptors here all came from a young man in good health.

This clone was counted between two and nine times. This chain connects TRBV4-1 to TRBJ2-1; 9 bases match TRBD2. The CDR3 totals 15 residues. Germline V CDR1 and CDR2: MGHRA, YSYEKL. Germline trimming cut 2 bases from V and 7 bases from J; bases unmatched to any gene: 6. The CDR3 DNA reads as TGCGCCAGCAGCCAACTAGCGGGAATAAGGAATGAGCAGTTCTTC. Its translation is CASSQLAGIRNEQFF.

The rearrangement links TRBV30 to TRBJ1-2, with D possibly matching TRBD1 (5 bases). V was cut by 1 base and J by 5 bases, with 17 bases left in between. Germline CDR1 and CDR2: GTSNPN and SVGIG (reference sequence). There are 15 residues in the CDR3. The CDR3: CAWSGPGPAMYGYTF. The CDR3, as DNA: TGTGCCTGGAGTGGACCAGGGCCCGCTATGTATGGCTACACCTTC.

The chain combines TRBV10-3 with TRBJ2-7; 7 nucleotides match TRBD1. The CDR3 spans 13 residues. Germline CDR1 ENHRY, CDR2 SYGVKD. Trimming removed 7 bases from V and 2 bases from J; junction bases left unmatched: 5. DNA of the CDR3: TGTGCCATCACTGGGACAGATACCTACGAGCAGTACTTC. This sequence encodes CAITGTDTYEQYF.

This clone was seen more than once but under ten times. The V gene is TRBV30, the J gene TRBJ2-7; 7 nucleotides align to TRBD1. V trimming: 4 bases; J trimming: 4 bases; junction bases outside the gene matches: 7. Germline V lookup: CDR1 GTSNPN, CDR2 SVGIG (reference sequence). CDR3 length: 13 residues. The CDR3 DNA sequence: TGTGCCTGGAAGGGACAGAATAAATACGAGCAGTACTTC. Translation: CAWKGQNKYEQYF.

The rearrangement joins TRBV28 to TRBJ1-5, with 8 bases lining up with TRBD1. Germline assignment: CDR1 MDHEN and CDR2 SYDVKM. The CDR3 consists of 18 residues. J was trimmed by 3 bases and V by 5 bases; bases with no gene match: 15. The CDR3 nucleotides read TGTGCCAGCAGTCCTCACCCGACAGGGGACAATTACAATCAGCCCCAGCATTTT. This encodes CASSPHPTGDNYNQPQHF. Filled out from reference TRBV28 and TRBJ1-5, the complete variable domain reads DVKVTQSSRYLVKRTGEKVFLECVQDMDHENMFWYRQDPGLGLRLIYFSYDVKMKEKGDIPEGYSVSREKKERFSLILESASTNQTSMYLCASSPHPTGDNYNQPQHFGDGTRLSIL.

V is TRBV18 and J is TRBJ2-7, with D maybe TRBD2 (5 bases). The CDR3 has 13 amino acids. V was clipped by 9 bases and J by 4 bases, with 16 bases between them. Germline V lookup: CDR1 KGHSH, CDR2 LQKENI. The CDR3 DNA reads as TGTGCCAGTTCCTATGCTAGCAGATACGAGCAGTACTTC. Its protein product is CASSYASRYEQYF.

There are a few counts of this clone. The chain has TRBV6-1 and TRBJ2-1, with 9 bases that match TRBD2. This CDR3 has 15 residues. Looked up from germline, CDR1 is MNHNS and CDR2 is SASEGT. V was clipped by 7 bases and J by 6 bases; unmatched bases: 10. CDR3 DNA sequence: TGTGCCAGCACCTCCGGAGGTAGCGGGAGCAATGAGCAGTTCTTC. Residues: CASTSGGSGSNEQFF.

This clone has a handful of counts. The junction and the germline gene differ at one end; a read error may be behind it. The chain joins TRBV6-1 to TRBJ2-5; 12 bases are a match to TRBD2. The CDR3 runs 17 residues. The germline gives CDR1 MNHNS, CDR2 SASEGT. CDR3 region: CAISARTTSGGQETQYF. As DNA, the CDR3 is TGTGCCATCAGTGCCCGAACTACTAGCGGGGGGCAAGAGACCCAGTACTTC.

The table lists this clone with a few counts. The genes are TRBV18 and TRBJ2-7; D gene ambiguous. Germline V gives CDR1 KGHSH, CDR2 LQKENI. CDR3 size: 14 residues. V was pared by 0 bases and J by 4 bases, with 10 bases between. The CDR3 region has the DNA TGTGCCAGCTCACCACCGAACCAACAATACGAGCAGTACTTC. This sequence encodes CASSPPNQQYEQYF.

The V call is TRBV19, the J call TRBJ2-4, with TRBD2 identical over 11 bases. The germline CDR1 and CDR2 sequences are LNHDA and SQIVND (reference sequence). J lost 0 bases, V lost 10 bases, and 2 bases had no gene match. The CDR3 is made up of 14 amino acids. The CDR3 DNA is TGTGCCACTGGACTAGCGGGAGCCAAAAACATTCAGTACTTC. It encodes CATGLAGAKNIQYF.

The V call is TRBV19, the J call TRBJ1-2; no definite D call. Germline loops: CDR1 LNHDA, CDR2 SQIVND (reference sequence). The CDR3 contains 13 residues. Trimming left V 3 bases short and J 2 bases short, with 7 bases between. CDR3 loop: CASSIRQNYGYTF. The CDR3 DNA reads as TGTGCCAGTAGTATCCGCCAGAACTATGGCTACACCTTC.

The V call is TRBV4-3, the J call TRBJ1-5; 10 positions match TRBD1. The CDR3 has 15 amino acids. Germline V gives CDR1 LGHNA, CDR2 YSLEER. Germline trimming cut 4 bases from V and 4 bases from J; bases unmatched to any gene: 4. The DNA of the CDR3 is TGCGCCAGCAGCCGCGGGACAGGGGAAAATCAGCCCCAGCATTTT. It specifies CASSRGTGENQPQHF.

This clone was observed a handful of times. The chain is built from TRBV29-1 and TRBJ1-1, with D unresolved. CDR3 length: 11 amino acids. V lost 8 bases, J lost 4 bases, and 11 bases lay in between. Germline V gene data show CDR1 as SQVTM and CDR2 as ANQGSEA. The CDR3 spells CSTQGGTEAFF. CDR3 in DNA: TGCAGCACCCAAGGAGGCACTGAAGCTTTCTTT.

The rearrangement joins TRBV7-7 to TRBJ2-2; TRBD1 agrees at 8 bases. V was clipped by 3 bases and J by 3 bases; unmatched bases: 0. The CDR3 covers 14 residues. CDR1 is SSHAT, CDR2 FNYEAQ, per germline (reference sequence). CDR3 sequence (DNA): TGTGCCAGCAGCTTGGACAGGGACACCGGGGAGCTGTTTTTT. As protein: CASSLDRDTGELFF.

The V and J genes are TRBV9 and TRBJ2-3, with D perhaps TRBD2 (6 bases). CDR3 length: 13 amino acids. Trimming removed 5 bases from V and 6 bases from J, with 13 bases in between. Germline CDR1 reads SGDLS; CDR2 reads YYNGEE. CDR3 region: CASRVSGPDTQYF. The CDR3 region has the DNA TGTGCCAGCAGGGTAAGCGGGCCCGATACGCAGTATTTT.

The chain has TRBV4-2 and TRBJ2-5; no firm D call. V was clipped by 4 bases and J by 5 bases, with 8 bases between them. The V gene's germline CDR1 is LGHNA and CDR2 YNFKEQ. This CDR3 has 12 amino acids. CDR3 sequence (DNA): TGTGCCAGCAGCCCCTTCAGGGAGACCCAGTACTTC. As protein: CASSPFRETQYF.

This clone occurred a few times. V and J are TRBV4-1 and TRBJ2-7; D is unresolved. V was pared by 5 bases and J by 0 bases, with 11 bases between. The CDR3 extends over 14 amino acids. From germline, CDR1 is MGHRA and CDR2 YSYEKL. The CDR3 coding sequence is TGCGCCAGCAGCTACCTAGGAATCTCCTACGAGCAGTACTTC. It codes for CASSYLGISYEQYF.

There are a few counts of this clone. The CDR3 DNA reads TGTGCCAGCACAGACCAGGGCGGCGCCCGGGCTGAAGCTTTCTTT. Protein: CASTDQGGARAEAFF. J is TRBJ1-1 and V is TRBV18, with D possibly TRBD1 on 5 matching bases. The germline CDR1 and CDR2 sequences are KGHSH and LQKENI. The length of the CDR3 is 15 residues. V shed 8 bases and J shed 6 bases, with 22 bases lying between them.

The gene calls are TRBV6-5 and TRBJ2-3; D is perhaps TRBD2 (6 bases). Germline CDR1 is MNHEY and CDR2 is SVGAGI. V lost 0 bases and J 2 bases, leaving 9 bases between the germline ends. This CDR3 is 15 amino acids long. In DNA, the CDR3 is TGTGCCAGCAGTTACTCAGGCGGGGCCACAGATACGCAGTATTTT. Translated: CASSYSGGATDTQYF.

This clone has only a few counts. V usage is TRBV11-2 and J usage is TRBJ1-6; a possible D gene is TRBD1 (6 bases). The V end lost 3 bases, the J end lost 5 bases, and 8 bases lay between the germline ends. Germline loops: CDR1 SGHAT, CDR2 FQNNGV. The CDR3 contains 14 residues. CDR3 protein: CASSFGQNNSPLHF. DNA for the CDR3: TGTGCCAGCAGCTTCGGACAGAATAATTCACCCCTCCACTTT.

The gene calls are TRBV7-2 and TRBJ1-2; 8 nucleotides align to TRBD1. Germline CDR1 SGHTA, CDR2 FQGNSA. CDR3 length equals 14 residues. V gave up 5 bases and J gave up 5 bases; unmatched junction bases: 7. The CDR3 nucleotides read TGTGCCAGCAGCCGGACAGGGAATGGGTATGGCTACACCTTC. Protein product: CASSRTGNGYGYTF.

This clone was detected only a few times. This chain joins TRBV5-1 and TRBJ1-1, with D tentatively TRBD1 (5 bases). Trimming pared 1 base from V and 6 bases from J, leaving 10 bases between. Germline V gives CDR1 SGHRS, CDR2 YFSETQ. The CDR3 totals 13 residues. The CDR3 region has the DNA TGCGCCAGCAGCTTGCAAGGGGAGGCTGAAGCTTTCTTT. Translated: CASSLQGEAEAFF.

This clone was seen a handful of times. This rearrangement joins TRBV10-3 to TRBJ2-1; D unclear. This CDR3 comprises 14 residues. V shed 3 bases and J shed 4 bases, with 10 bases lying between them. CDR1 is ENHRY, CDR2 SYGVKD, per germline. This chain's CDR3 is CAISDAIAYNEQFF. CDR3 nucleotide sequence: TGTGCCATCAGTGATGCTATAGCATACAATGAGCAGTTCTTC.

The chain recombines TRBV7-2 with TRBJ2-7; the match to TRBD2 covers 7 bases. Germline-derived CDR1 and CDR2 are SGHTA and FQGNSA. The junction had 9 bases not matched to a gene; V was cut back by 5 bases and J by 2 bases. The CDR3 runs to 15 residues. CDR3 coding DNA: TGTGCCAGCAGCCCCCCCTGGGCGGGAGCCTACGAGCAGTACTTC. It is translated as CASSPPWAGAYEQYF.

There are a few counts of this clone. The chain recombines TRBV29-1 with TRBJ2-1; D gene ambiguous. Germline values: CDR1 SQVTM, CDR2 ANQGSEA. This CDR3 is 13 amino acids long. V gave up 7 bases and J gave up 0 bases, with 10 bases separating them. In nucleotides, the CDR3 is TGCAGCGGAATAATCAGCTCCTACAATGAGCAGTTCTTC. The encoded protein is CSGIISSYNEQFF.

This chain links TRBV5-1 with TRBJ1-2, with D maybe TRBD1 (6 bases). The germline V and J ends were trimmed by 4 bases and 7 bases, with 23 bases remaining between them. Per germline, CDR1 SGHRS and CDR2 YFSETQ. This CDR3 region has 16 residues. The CDR3 protein is CASSRGTSDHLVGYTF. CDR3 nucleotide sequence: TGCGCCAGCAGCAGAGGGACAAGCGATCACCTTGTTGGCTACACCTTC.

This clone was detected only a few times. The rearrangement uses TRBV6-1 and TRBJ1-2, with 7 bases matching TRBD1. This CDR3 is built from 14 residues. Trimming at V came to 11 bases and at J to 4 bases, leaving 13 bases not matched to a gene. The germline CDR1 and CDR2 sequences are MNHNS and SASEGT. The CDR3 sequence is CAGRETTGPYGYTF. In DNA, the CDR3 is TGTGCCGGACGCGAGACGACAGGGCCCTATGGCTACACCTTC.

The V and J genes are TRBV5-1 and TRBJ1-4; no reliable D call. This CDR3 comprises 14 residues. V was shortened by 1 base and J by 5 bases, with 9 bases between the two germline ends. Per the germline V gene, CDR1 is SGHRS and CDR2 is YFSETQ. This CDR3 reads CASSLIADNEKLFF. The DNA for the CDR3 is TGCGCCAGCAGCTTGATAGCCGACAATGAAAAACTGTTTTTT.

V and J are TRBV7-8 and TRBJ2-1, with a weak D call TRBD2 (6 bases). CDR3 length: 16 residues. Trimming stripped 8 bases from V and 5 bases from J, with 22 bases between. Germline V gene sequence: CDR1 SGHVS, CDR2 FQNEAQ. Here the CDR3 DNA reads TGTGCCAGCTCGACGATATGGCGGGAAAATAACAATGAGCAGTTCTTC. It translates to CASSTIWRENNNEQFF.